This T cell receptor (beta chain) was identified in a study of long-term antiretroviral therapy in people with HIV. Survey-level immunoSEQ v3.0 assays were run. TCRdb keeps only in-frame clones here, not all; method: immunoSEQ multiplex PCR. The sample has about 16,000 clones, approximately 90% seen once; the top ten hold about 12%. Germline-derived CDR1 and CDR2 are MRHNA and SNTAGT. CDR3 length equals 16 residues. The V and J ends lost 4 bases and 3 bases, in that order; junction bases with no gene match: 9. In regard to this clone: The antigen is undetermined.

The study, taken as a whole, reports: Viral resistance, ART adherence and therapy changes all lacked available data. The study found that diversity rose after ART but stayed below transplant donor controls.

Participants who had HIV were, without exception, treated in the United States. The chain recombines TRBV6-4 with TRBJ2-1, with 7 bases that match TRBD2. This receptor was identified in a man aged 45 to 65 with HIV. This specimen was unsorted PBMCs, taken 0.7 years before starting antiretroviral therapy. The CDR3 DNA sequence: TGTGCCAGCAGTGTAGGAGCGACTAGCTTCTACAATGAGCAGTTCTTC. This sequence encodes CASSVGATSFYNEQFF.